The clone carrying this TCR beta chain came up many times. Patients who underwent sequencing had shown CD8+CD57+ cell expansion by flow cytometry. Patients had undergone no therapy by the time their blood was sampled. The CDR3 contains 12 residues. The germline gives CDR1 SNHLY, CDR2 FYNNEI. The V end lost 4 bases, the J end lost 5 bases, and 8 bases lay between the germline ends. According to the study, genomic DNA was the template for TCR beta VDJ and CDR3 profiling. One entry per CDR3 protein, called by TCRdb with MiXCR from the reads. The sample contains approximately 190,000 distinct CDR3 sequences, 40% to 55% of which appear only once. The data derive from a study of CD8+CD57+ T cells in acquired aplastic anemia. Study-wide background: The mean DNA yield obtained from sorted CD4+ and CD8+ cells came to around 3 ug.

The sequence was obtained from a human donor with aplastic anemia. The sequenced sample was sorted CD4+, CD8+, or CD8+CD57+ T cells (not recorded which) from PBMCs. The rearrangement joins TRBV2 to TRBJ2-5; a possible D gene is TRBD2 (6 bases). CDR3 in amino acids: CASSGDSETQYF. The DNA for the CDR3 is TGTGCCAGCAGTGGGGACTCGGAGACCCAGTACTTC.